This T cell receptor beta chain came from a study of blood T cell repertoires in COVID-19 (dated by TCRdb to about 2020). Background on the whole study: Collaborator samples came from the United States, Italy and Spain and covered acute and convalescent phases of COVID-19. The material from the prospective study consisted of cDNA or gDNA derived from T cells, B-cell-depleted T cells, or PBMCs. Subjects who had been exposed to COVID-19, were actively infected with it, or had recovered from it provided the deeply sampled blood TCRbeta repertoires that made up the dataset. A freely available public database, intended as a resource for researchers studying the immune response to SARS-CoV-2, is where the repertoires were released. The samples were drawn from two sources: the first 160 participants of the ongoing ImmuneRACE study, and 950 to 1,500 subjects contributed by 6 global collaborators. Sample metadata almost always included a de-identified subject ID, COVID-19 status, age in years and sex. Where available, HLA class I and class II types were obtained from metadata supplied by the sample provider rather than from assay-based typing.

TCRbeta CDR3 regions were amplified from genomic DNA using the immunoSEQ Assay, a bias-controlled multiplex PCR. In the paper's pipeline: Nucleated cell counts per sample were estimated from amplification of reference gene primers within the assay. To quantify the absolute abundance of each unique TCRbeta CDR3 rearrangement, sequence reads were collapsed and filtered. Productive Simpson clonality was computed per sample as the square root of Simpson's diversity index over productive rearrangements. This immuneACCESS table, as held by TCRdb, lists in-frame sequences with V and J called but not all clones. Of the missing ones, under half trace to an unresolved V gene in checked studies; the others have no known cause. The DNA was the basis for D and trimming; V, J and clone size are from that table. The sample includes about 170,000 clones, with around four fifths observed a single time. About 3.5% of the sample rests with the top ten.

About this clone itself: Its antigen has not been determined. No much larger clone is present one base from it, and per-base qualities are unavailable.

Overall results and qualifications from the work: Clinical and demographic metadata were provided uncurated, with the amount varying by source and participant.

Enrolling through a virtual design, the prospective study's participants ranged in age from roughly 18 to 95 years and lived across 20 to 30 United States geographic areas. Cohort assignment in the prospective study relied on participant-reported clinical history from a screening survey and a study questionnaire. In the prospective study, whole blood, serum and a nasopharyngeal or oropharyngeal swab were collected from each participant by mobile phlebotomists. Over a roughly two-month period, participants in the prospective study had the option of providing additional blood draws and questionnaires. Blood samples from the prospective study were shipped frozen or at room temperature prior to DNA extraction. Sequencing was carried out using PBMCs or T cells enriched from blood (not recorded which). This TCR was sampled from a woman between 50 and 59 years old in a cohort exposed to, infected with or recovered from COVID-19 (not recorded which).

CDR3 loop: CASSSGQLMNTEAFF. The DNA reads TGTGCCAGCAGCTCCGGACAGCTCATGAACACTGAAGCTTTCTTT. The chain employs TRBV9 and TRBJ1-1; TRBD1 might be the D gene, on 6 matching bases. Reading from cysteine to phenylalanine, the CDR3 counts 15 amino acids. Just CDR3 DNA is preserved here, 45 bases in frame from base 1. Via the germline V gene, CDR1 is SGDLS and CDR2 YYNGEE. A distance of 13 bases separates the germline ends of V and J, which lose 4 bases and 0 bases respectively.